This entry lists 6 T cell receptor beta chains sequenced from one sample in a study of T-cell memory formation after mild COVID-19. TCRdb used MiXCR to reprocess the 5' RACE reads, holding one entry per CDR3 protein. The table shows about 290,000 distinct CDR3 sequences, with 15% to 20% occurring only once. Material: PBMCs or a T cell subset sorted from them (not recorded which). Source of these receptors: a man in his late teens or twenties who had mild COVID-19 (a few samples of this study predate the infection). Cell type and time point are not known.

Only a few counts were recorded for this clonotype. The V gene is TRBV2, the J gene TRBJ2-1, with 10 nucleotides matching TRBD1. In germline, CDR1 is SNHLY, CDR2 FYNNEI. The V segment lost 4 bases and the J segment 2 bases; nucleotides outside the gene matches: 2. The CDR3 spans 15 residues. The CDR3 sequence is CASSGDRGPYNEQFF. CDR3 sequence (DNA): TGTGCCAGCAGTGGGGACAGGGGACCCTACAATGAGCAGTTCTTC.

Only a few counts were recorded for this clonotype. The chain employs TRBV5-1 and TRBJ1-1; D is unresolved. With 2 bases removed from V and 0 bases from J, the gap between germline ends came to 8 bases. This CDR3 has 14 amino acids. Per germline, CDR1 SGHRS and CDR2 YFSETQ. CDR3 DNA: TGCGCCAGCAGCTTTTTACAGCTGAACACTGAAGCTTTCTTT. It yields the protein CASSFLQLNTEAFF.

For this clonotype: The final CDR3 position lacks the conserved phenylalanine or tryptophan, pointing to a likely read error. The chain employs TRBV18 and TRBJ2-1, with 8 bases fitting TRBD1. Germline V gene data show CDR1 as KGHSH and CDR2 as LQKENI. V shed 6 bases and J 9 bases; nucleotides not matched to a gene: 7. There are 13 residues in the CDR3. The CDR3 DNA is TGTGCCAGCTCTCCTGGACAGGGAGGTGAGCAGTTCTTA. Its translation is CASSPGQGGEQFL.

This clonotype was seen a few times. The V call is TRBV6-5, the J call TRBJ1-4, with D perhaps TRBD1 (6 bases). CDR1 is MNHEY and CDR2 is SVGAGI in the germline V gene. V was trimmed by 6 bases and J by 5 bases, leaving 16 bases between them. This CDR3 contains 15 residues. CDR3 sequence: CASSRQADQNEKLFF. The CDR3 bases are TGTGCCAGCAGCAGACAGGCGGACCAAAATGAAAAACTGTTTTTT.

This clonotype was found a few times. The rearrangement links TRBV18 to TRBJ1-6; D gene ambiguous. V gave up 8 bases and J gave up 9 bases, with 14 bases separating them. Germline V lookup: CDR1 KGHSH, CDR2 LQKENI. CDR3 size: 13 residues. The DNA of the CDR3 is TGTGCCAGCCAGCAAGGTGAGGGTTCACCCCTCCACTTT. It codes for CASQQGEGSPLHF. Drawing the rest from reference TRBV18 and TRBJ1-6, the complete variable domain is NAGVMQNPRHLVRRRGQEARLRCSPMKGHSHVYWYRQLPEEGLKFMVYLQKENIIDESGMPKERFSAEFPKEGPSILRIQQVVRGDSAAYFCASQQGEGSPLHFGNGTRLTVT.

This clonotype has a handful of counts. This chain connects TRBV20-1 to TRBJ2-1, with TRBD2 matching 8 bases. Unmatched junction bases numbered 4, after V lost 0 bases and J lost 6 bases. Germline lookup yields CDR1 DFQATT and CDR2 SNEGSKA (reference sequence). This CDR3 has 14 amino acids. The CDR3 spells CSARDGRGGNEQFF. CDR3 in DNA: TGCAGTGCTAGAGATGGTCGGGGGGGCAATGAGCAGTTCTTC.